This record concerns one T cell receptor beta chain sequence. What it recognizes is unknown. Between the trimmed V and J ends, which lost 6 bases and 0 bases, there was a span of 15 bases. CDR1 and CDR2 (germline): SNHLY, FYNNEI. The CDR3 length is 16 residues. Data came from immunoSEQ multiplex PCR; TCRdb stores just in-frame clones and leaves some out. Among around 100,000 clones, 75% to 90% were seen once, and the ten largest hold 20%. These data belong to a study of T cell responses to AZD1222 COVID-19 vaccine. Whole-study results and caveats: Repertoire collection took place solely once the T cell response had peaked. Recipients of two AZD1222 doses showed rising Spike-specific TCR breadth and depth. Regions left unmutated in variants are reportedly the target of nearly half of spike-specific TCRs.

The sample was peripheral blood, taken on day 0 of AZD1222 vaccination. The TCR sequence derives from an adult in good health. The V and J genes are TRBV2 and TRBJ1-5, with D possibly matching TRBD1 (5 bases). The CDR3 bases are TGTGCCAGCAGGGGGCCATGGAGTGCTAGCAATCAGCCCCAGCATTTT. The encoded protein is CASRGPWSASNQPQHF.